This TCR beta chain was observed in a study of T cell clonotyping in hematopoietic cell transplantation. Study-wide results and caveats: Pathologically expanded recipient clonotypes increased progressively from day 30 to day 180 as diversity fell.

Assay used: immunoSEQ multiplex PCR; TCRdb lists only in-frame clones, some missing. This table has over 8,500 clones, about nine tenths appearing once. The CDR3 is made up of 15 amino acids. Samples: about 28 days before transplant, then days 30, 100 and 180 after. About this clone itself: The antigen remains unidentified.

This clonotype was sampled from a human patient who had an allogeneic stem cell transplant, so the T cells may come from the graft donor. The donor label of this sample is uncertain. Some clones in this sample may be carry-over from other donors' samples. The chain carries TRBV21-1 and TRBJ1-4; the D call in the table, TRBD1, was not verified against the DNA. TRBV21-1 represents a pseudogene. The source was PBMCs, collected 180 days after allogeneic stem cell transplant. The CDR3 DNA sequence: TGTGCCAGCAGCAGACAGGACAGGGTGCGGGAAAAACTGTTTTTT. Protein sequence: CASSRQDRVREKLFF.